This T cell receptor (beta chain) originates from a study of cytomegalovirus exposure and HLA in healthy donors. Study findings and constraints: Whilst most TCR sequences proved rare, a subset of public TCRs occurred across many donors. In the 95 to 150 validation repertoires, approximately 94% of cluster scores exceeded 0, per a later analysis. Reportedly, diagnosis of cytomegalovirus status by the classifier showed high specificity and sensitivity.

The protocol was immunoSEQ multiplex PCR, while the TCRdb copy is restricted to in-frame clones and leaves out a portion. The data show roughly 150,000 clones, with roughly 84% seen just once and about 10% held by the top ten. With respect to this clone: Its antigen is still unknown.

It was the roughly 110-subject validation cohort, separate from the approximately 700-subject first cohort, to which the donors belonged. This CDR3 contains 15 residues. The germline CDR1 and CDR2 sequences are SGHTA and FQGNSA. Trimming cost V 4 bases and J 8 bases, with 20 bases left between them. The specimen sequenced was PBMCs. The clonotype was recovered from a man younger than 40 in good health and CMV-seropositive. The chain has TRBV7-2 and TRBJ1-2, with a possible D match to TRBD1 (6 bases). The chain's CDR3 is CASSYSGSPGEGYTF. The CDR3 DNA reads TGTGCCAGCAGCTACTCTGGGTCTCCAGGGGAGGGCTACACCTTC.